The entry below describes one TCR beta chain. This sample is part of a study of T cell responses to AZD1222 COVID-19 vaccine. Produced via immunoSEQ multiplex PCR; TCRdb's table is partial and in-frame only. The repertoire holds roughly 96,000 clones, with approximately 87% as singletons. The receptor was isolated from an adult in good health. The sample here was peripheral blood, taken on day 0 of AZD1222 vaccination.

The CDR3: CASRPRRVMNTEAFF. The DNA for the CDR3 is TGTGCCAGTAGGCCGAGGAGAGTCATGAACACTGAAGCTTTCTTT. V is TRBV19 and J is TRBJ1-1; D remains unclear. From germline, CDR1 is LNHDA and CDR2 SQIVND (reference sequence). The CDR3 is 15 amino acids. Trimming removed 6 bases at V and 0 bases at J, with 14 bases between.